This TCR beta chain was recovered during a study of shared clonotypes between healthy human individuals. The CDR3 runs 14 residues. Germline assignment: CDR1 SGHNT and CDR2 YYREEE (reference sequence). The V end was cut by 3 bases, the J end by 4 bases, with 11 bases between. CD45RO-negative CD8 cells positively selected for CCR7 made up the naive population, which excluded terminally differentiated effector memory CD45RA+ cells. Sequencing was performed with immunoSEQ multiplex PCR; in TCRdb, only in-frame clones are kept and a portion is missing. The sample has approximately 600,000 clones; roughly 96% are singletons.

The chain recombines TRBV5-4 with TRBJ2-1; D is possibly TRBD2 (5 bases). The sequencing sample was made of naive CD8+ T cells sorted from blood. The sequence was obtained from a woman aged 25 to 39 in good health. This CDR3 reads CASSSETIYNEQFF. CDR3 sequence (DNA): TGTGCCAGCAGCTCGGAGACTATATACAATGAGCAGTTCTTC.